This T cell receptor (beta chain) was identified during a study of blood T cell repertoires in COVID-19. The recovered donors of Cohort 3 showed two negative PCRs, clearance, or symptom resolution. The germline V and J ends were trimmed by 0 bases and 6 bases, with 13 bases remaining between them. The germline CDR1 and CDR2 sequences are SGDLS and YYNGEE. There are 14 residues in the CDR3. Clones were read by immunoSEQ multiplex PCR, and TCRdb kept only the in-frame ones, dropping some. The sample lists some 240,000 clones, 80% to 85% occurring once. This clonotype was obtained from a man in his fifties who had recovered from COVID-19. The J gene is TRBJ2-7, the V gene TRBV9, with D perhaps matching TRBD2 (6 bases). Sequencing was performed on PBMCs or T cells enriched from blood (not recorded which). CDR3 in amino acids: CASSVAEGRGEQYF. DNA for the CDR3: TGTGCCAGCAGCGTAGCGGAGGGAAGGGGCGAGCAGTACTTC.